These 12 T cell receptor beta chains were sequenced from one sample in a study of blood T cell repertoires in COVID-19. Using immunoSEQ multiplex PCR, the repertoire was profiled, and TCRdb retains in-frame clones only, with some absent. The sample consists of over 120,000 clones, roughly 90% of them appearing once. Sequencing was carried out using peripheral blood. The receptors here all came from a woman aged 50 to 60 with acute or convalescent COVID-19.

The rearrangement joins TRBV5-1 to TRBJ1-2; tentatively, D is TRBD1 (6 bases). V was cut by 0 bases and J by 3 bases, with 9 bases left in between. The CDR3 runs to 14 residues. Germline CDR1 is SGHRS and CDR2 is YFSETQ. The CDR3 region has the DNA TGCGCCAGCAGCTTGGTTCAGGGGCACTATGGCTACACCTTC. Its translation: CASSLVQGHYGYTF.

The DNA of the CDR3 is TGTGCCAGCAGTCCCGCAGGGGGCTTCGACTATGGCTACACCTTC. It translates to CASSPAGGFDYGYTF. J is TRBJ1-2 and V is TRBV6-5; 8 nucleotides match TRBD1. The length of the CDR3 is 15 residues. J gave up 3 bases and V 5 bases, and 8 bases lay outside the gene matches. Germline-derived CDR1 and CDR2 are MNHEY and SVGAGI.

The rearrangement uses TRBV7-9 and TRBJ2-7, with TRBD2 matching 12 bases. CDR1 SEHNR and CDR2 FQNEAQ come from the germline V gene (reference sequence). The trim removed 4 bases at V and 0 bases at J, leaving 4 bases unmatched. The CDR3 sequence is 16 residues long. The CDR3 is CASSSTSGGPSYEQYF. The CDR3 DNA follows: TGTGCCAGCAGCTCGACTAGCGGGGGTCCCTCCTACGAGCAGTACTTC.

The rearrangement joins TRBV19 to TRBJ1-5; D gene uncertain. V was clipped by 3 bases and J by 4 bases, with 13 bases between them. The CDR3 spans 15 residues. Germline values: CDR1 LNHDA, CDR2 SQIVND (reference sequence). Here the CDR3 DNA reads TGTGCCAGTAGTATGGTGGGGAGCGTAAATCAGCCCCAGCATTTT. It yields the protein CASSMVGSVNQPQHF.

The chain is built from TRBV5-5 and TRBJ1-1; 9 positions agree with TRBD1. CDR1 SGHKS and CDR2 YYEKEE come from the germline V gene (reference sequence). The CDR3 runs 14 residues. V shed 3 bases and J 3 bases; nucleotides not matched to a gene: 3. DNA for the CDR3: TGTGCCAGCAGCTCCCGGGACAGGGACACTGAAGCTTTCTTT. Encoded protein: CASSSRDRDTEAFF.

This clone has only one observation. J is TRBJ1-5 and V is TRBV24-1; D is undetermined. Germline V CDR1 and CDR2: KGHDR, SFDVKD. The germline V and J ends were trimmed by 5 bases and 0 bases, with 7 bases remaining between them. The CDR3 runs to 14 residues. The CDR3 loop is CATSGFYSNQPQHF. The CDR3 DNA follows: TGTGCCACCAGTGGTTTTTATAGCAATCAGCCCCAGCATTTT.

The CDR3 spells CASSVDTGSSYNEQFF. CDR3 coding DNA: TGTGCCAGCAGTGTTGATACAGGGAGCTCCTACAATGAGCAGTTCTTC. The chain carries TRBV6-4 and TRBJ2-1, with a tentative D call TRBD1 (6 bases). V was shortened by 4 bases and J by 0 bases, with 13 bases between the two germline ends. Per germline, CDR1 MRHNA and CDR2 SNTAGT. This CDR3 contains 16 residues.

J is TRBJ2-1 and V is TRBV10-1; 7 nucleotides agree with TRBD2. The CDR3 extends over 13 amino acids. The trim removed 0 bases at V and 9 bases at J, leaving 2 bases unmatched. Germline V gene data show CDR1 as WNHNN and CDR2 as SYGVQD (reference sequence). DNA of the CDR3: TGCGCCAGCAGTGAGTCTGCTAGCGGTGAGCAGTTCTTC. This encodes CASSESASGEQFF.

The chain has TRBV2 and TRBJ1-1; D is possibly TRBD1 (6 bases). CDR1 and CDR2 from the germline V gene are SNHLY and FYNNEI. Trimming cost V 6 bases and J 8 bases, with 16 bases left between them. The CDR3 is 13 residues long. CDR3 amino acids: CASRPQGEGEAFF. As DNA, the CDR3 is TGTGCCAGCAGACCACAGGGAGAGGGAGAAGCTTTCTTT.

This clone was counted once. The genes are TRBV11-2 and TRBJ2-1; weak D call: TRBD1 (5 bases). CDR3 length: 14 residues. From germline, CDR1 is SGHAT and CDR2 FQNNGV. The germline V and J ends were trimmed by 1 base and 9 bases, with 13 bases remaining between them. The CDR3 region is CASSLVGSRGEQFF. CDR3 DNA sequence: TGTGCCAGCAGCTTAGTCGGCTCTAGGGGTGAGCAGTTCTTC.

CDR3 nucleotides: TGTGCCAGCCGATTACTGGTGAACACTGAAGCTTTCTTT. Translation: CASRLLVNTEAFF. The chain carries TRBV6-5 and TRBJ1-1; D call uncertain. CDR1 and CDR2 (germline): MNHEY, SVGAGI. V was cut by 8 bases and J by 0 bases, with 10 bases left in between. The CDR3 is made up of 13 amino acids.

V gene TRBV30 combines with J gene TRBJ1-5; D ambiguous. CDR3 length equals 14 residues. Trimming took 1 base from V and 0 from J, leaving 7 bases between them. Germline V lookup: CDR1 GTSNPN, CDR2 SVGIG (reference sequence). CDR3 bases: TGTGCCTGGAGTGCCACAAATAGCAATCAGCCCCAGCATTTT. As protein: CAWSATNSNQPQHF.